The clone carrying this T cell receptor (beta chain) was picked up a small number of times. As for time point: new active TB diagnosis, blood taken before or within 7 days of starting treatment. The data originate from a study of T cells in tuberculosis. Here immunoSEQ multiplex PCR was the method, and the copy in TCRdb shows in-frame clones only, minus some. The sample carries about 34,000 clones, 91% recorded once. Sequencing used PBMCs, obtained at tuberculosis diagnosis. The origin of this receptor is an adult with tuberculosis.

CDR3 nucleotides: TGTGCCAGCAGTGAATACCGACAGGGCAAGGGAGGCTACACCTTC. This encodes CASSEYRQGKGGYTF. The V and J genes are TRBV25-1 and TRBJ1-2; the match to TRBD1 covers 7 bases. V lost 0 bases to trimming and J lost 8 bases; unmatched junction nucleotides: 9. Germline V lookup: CDR1 MGHDK, CDR2 SYGVNS. The CDR3 runs to 15 residues.